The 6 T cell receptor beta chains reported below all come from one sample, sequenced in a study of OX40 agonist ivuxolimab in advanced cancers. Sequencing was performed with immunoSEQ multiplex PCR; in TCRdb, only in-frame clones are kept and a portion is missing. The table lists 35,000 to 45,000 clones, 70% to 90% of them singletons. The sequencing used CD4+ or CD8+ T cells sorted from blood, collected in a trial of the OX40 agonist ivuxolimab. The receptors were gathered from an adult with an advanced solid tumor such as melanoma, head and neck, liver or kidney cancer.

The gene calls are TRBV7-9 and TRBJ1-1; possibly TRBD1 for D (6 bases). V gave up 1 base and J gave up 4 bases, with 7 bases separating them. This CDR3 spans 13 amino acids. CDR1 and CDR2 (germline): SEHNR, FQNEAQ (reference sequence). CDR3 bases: TGTGCCAGCAGCTTAGGGGGGGCCACTGAAGCTTTCTTT. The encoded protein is CASSLGGATEAFF.

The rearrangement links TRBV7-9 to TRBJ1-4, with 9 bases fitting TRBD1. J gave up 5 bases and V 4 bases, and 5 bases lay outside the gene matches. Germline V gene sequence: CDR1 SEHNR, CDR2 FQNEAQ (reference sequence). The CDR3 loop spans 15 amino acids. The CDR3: CASSSTGGSNEKLFF. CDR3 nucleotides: TGTGCCAGCAGCTCCACAGGGGGCTCAAATGAAAAACTGTTTTTT. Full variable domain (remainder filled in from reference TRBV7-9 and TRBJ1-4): DTGVSQNPRHKITKRGQNVTFRCDPISEHNRLYWYRQTLGQGPEFLTYFQNEAQLEKSRLLSDRFSAERPKGSFSTLEIQRTEQGDSAMYLCASSSTGGSNEKLFFGSGTQLSVL.

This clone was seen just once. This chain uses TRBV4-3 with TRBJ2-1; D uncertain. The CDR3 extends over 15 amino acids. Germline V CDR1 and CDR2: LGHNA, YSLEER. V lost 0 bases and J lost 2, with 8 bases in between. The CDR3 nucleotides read TGCGCCAGCAGCCAAGATATGAATGCCTACAATGAGCAGTTCTTC. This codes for CASSQDMNAYNEQFF.

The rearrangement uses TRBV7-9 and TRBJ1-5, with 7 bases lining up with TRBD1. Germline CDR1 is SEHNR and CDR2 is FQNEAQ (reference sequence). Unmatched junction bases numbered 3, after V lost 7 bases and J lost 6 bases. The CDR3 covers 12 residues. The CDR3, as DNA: TGTGCCAGCACCCAGGGGGGTCAGCCCCAGCATTTT. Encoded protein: CASTQGGQPQHF.

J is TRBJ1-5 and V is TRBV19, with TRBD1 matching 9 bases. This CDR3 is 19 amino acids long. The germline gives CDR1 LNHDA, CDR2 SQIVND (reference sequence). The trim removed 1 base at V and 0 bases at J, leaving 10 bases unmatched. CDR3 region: CASSIGRRDRVYSNQPQHF. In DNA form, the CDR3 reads TGTGCCAGTAGTATAGGCCGACGGGACAGGGTCTATAGCAATCAGCCCCAGCATTTT. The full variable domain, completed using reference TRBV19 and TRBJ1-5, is DGGITQSPKYLFRKEGQNVTLSCEQNLNHDAMYWYRQDPGQGLRLIYYSQIVNDFQKGDIAEGYSVSREKKESFPLTVTSAQKNPTAFYLCASSIGRRDRVYSNQPQHFGDGTRLSIL.

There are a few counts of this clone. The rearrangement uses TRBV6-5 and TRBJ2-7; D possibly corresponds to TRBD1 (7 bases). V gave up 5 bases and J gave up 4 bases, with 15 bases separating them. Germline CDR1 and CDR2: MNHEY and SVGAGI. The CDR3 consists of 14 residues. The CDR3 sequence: CASSPLPGGYEQYV. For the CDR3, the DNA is TGTGCCAGCAGTCCGCTTCCAGGGGGGTACGAGCAGTACGTC.